This section outlines one T cell receptor beta chain sequence together with its context. The data originate from a study of T cell clones after liver transplantation. The V gene's germline CDR1 is KGHSH and CDR2 LQKENI. The V and J ends lost 4 bases and 0 bases, in that order; junction bases with no gene match: 8. The CDR3 spans 17 residues. This table comes from immunoSEQ multiplex PCR, and its TCRdb copy is limited to in-frame clones, with some not included. This sample has 98,000 or so clones, with approximately 78% found just once. This rearrangement joins TRBV18 to TRBJ1-3; 8 positions match TRBD1. The receptor was isolated from a human donor who received a liver transplant. Sequenced here: CD4+ T cells from blood, sampled before liver transplant. CDR3 sequence: CASSRDRTTLSGNTIYF. The CDR3 DNA reads as TGTGCCAGCTCACGGGACAGGACAACTCTCTCTGGAAACACCATATATTTT.